This T cell receptor (beta chain) emerged from a study of cytomegalovirus exposure and HLA in healthy donors. Study-wide findings and caveats: Most TCR sequences were seen very rarely across donors, but some public TCRs occurred in many. Sequencing probably produced one cluster of sequence variants that were highly shared.

In the case of this clone: Its antigen is not identified.

Use of 60 Vbeta and 13 Jbeta primers characterized the PCR. Data came from immunoSEQ multiplex PCR; TCRdb stores just in-frame clones and leaves some out. Seen here are roughly 120,000 clones, about 80% observed once, and the top ten hold almost 5%. Germline V CDR1 and CDR2: GTSNPN, SVGIG (reference sequence). The CDR3 covers 15 residues. The V and J ends lost 5 bases and 4 bases, in that order; junction bases with no gene match: 9. Donors counted as nominally healthy when sampled, yet unrecorded immune exposures were likely. This rearrangement joins TRBV30 to TRBJ2-1, with TRBD2 identical over 9 bases. Specimen: PBMCs. This receptor was taken from a middle-aged man in good health and CMV-seropositive. The CDR3 loop is CAWGQGSGRYNEQFF. DNA for the CDR3: TGTGCCTGGGGGCAAGGGAGCGGGAGGTACAATGAGCAGTTCTTC. The variable domain in full, with the rest retrieved from reference TRBV30 and TRBJ2-1, is SQTIHQWPATLVQPVGSPLSLECTVEGTSNPNLYWYRQAAGRGLQLLFYSVGIGQISSEVPQNLSASRPQDRQFILSSKKLLLSDSGFYLCAWGQGSGRYNEQFFGPGTRLTVL.